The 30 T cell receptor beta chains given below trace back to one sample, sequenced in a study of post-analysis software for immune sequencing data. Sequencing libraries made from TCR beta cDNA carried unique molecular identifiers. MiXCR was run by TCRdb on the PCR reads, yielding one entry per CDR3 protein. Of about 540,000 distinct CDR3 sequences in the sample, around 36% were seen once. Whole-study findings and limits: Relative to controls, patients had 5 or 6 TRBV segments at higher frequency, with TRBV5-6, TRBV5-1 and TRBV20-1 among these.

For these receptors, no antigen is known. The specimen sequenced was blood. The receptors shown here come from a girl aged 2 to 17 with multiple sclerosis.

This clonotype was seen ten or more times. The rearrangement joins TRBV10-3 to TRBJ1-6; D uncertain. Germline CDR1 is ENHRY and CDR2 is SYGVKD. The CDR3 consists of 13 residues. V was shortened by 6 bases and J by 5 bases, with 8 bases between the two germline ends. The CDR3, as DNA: TGTGCCATCAGGGAGACGGATAATTCACCCCTCCACTTT. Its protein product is CAIRETDNSPLHF.

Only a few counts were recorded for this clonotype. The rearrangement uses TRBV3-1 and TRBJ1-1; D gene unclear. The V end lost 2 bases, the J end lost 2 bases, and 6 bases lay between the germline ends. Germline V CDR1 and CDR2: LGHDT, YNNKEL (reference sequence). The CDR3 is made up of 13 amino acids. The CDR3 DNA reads TGTGCCAGCAGCCAAATGAGAAACACTGAAGCTTTCTTT. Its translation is CASSQMRNTEAFF. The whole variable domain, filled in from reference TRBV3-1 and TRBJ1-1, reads DTAVSQTPKYLVTQMGNDKSIKCEQNLGHDTMYWYKQDSKKFLKIMFSYNNKELIINETVPNRFSPKSPDKAHLNLHINSLELGDSAVYFCASSQMRNTEAFFGQGTRLTVV.

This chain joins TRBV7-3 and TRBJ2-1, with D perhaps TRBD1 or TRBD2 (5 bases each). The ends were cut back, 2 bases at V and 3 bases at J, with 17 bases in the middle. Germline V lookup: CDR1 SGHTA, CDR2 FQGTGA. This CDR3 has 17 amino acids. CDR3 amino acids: CASSLAAGAGYYNEQFF. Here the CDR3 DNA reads TGTGCCAGCAGCTTAGCGGCCGGGGCGGGCTACTACAATGAGCAGTTCTTC.

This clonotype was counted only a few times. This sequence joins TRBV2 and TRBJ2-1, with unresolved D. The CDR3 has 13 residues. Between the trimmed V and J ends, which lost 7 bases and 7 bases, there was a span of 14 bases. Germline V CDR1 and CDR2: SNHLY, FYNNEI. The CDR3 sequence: CASTDSSFNEQFF. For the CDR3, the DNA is TGTGCCAGCACGGATAGCTCCTTTAATGAGCAGTTCTTC.

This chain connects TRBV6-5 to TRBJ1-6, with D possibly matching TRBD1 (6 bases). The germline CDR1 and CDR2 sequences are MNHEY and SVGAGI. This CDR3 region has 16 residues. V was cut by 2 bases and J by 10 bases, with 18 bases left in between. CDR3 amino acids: CASSYPGHADLSPLHF. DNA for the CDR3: TGTGCCAGCAGTTACCCGGGACATGCAGACCTATCACCCCTCCACTTT.

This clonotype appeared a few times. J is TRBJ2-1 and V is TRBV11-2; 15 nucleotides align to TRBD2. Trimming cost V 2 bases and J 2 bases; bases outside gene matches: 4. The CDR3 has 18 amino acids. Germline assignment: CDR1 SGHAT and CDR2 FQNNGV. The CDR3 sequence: CASSLSGLAGGTYNEQFF. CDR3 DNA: TGTGCCAGCAGCTTAAGTGGACTAGCGGGGGGGACCTACAATGAGCAGTTCTTC.

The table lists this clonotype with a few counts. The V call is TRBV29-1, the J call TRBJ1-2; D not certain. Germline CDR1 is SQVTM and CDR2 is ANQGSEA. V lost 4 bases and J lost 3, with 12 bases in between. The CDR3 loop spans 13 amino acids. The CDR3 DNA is TGCAGCGTTGGAGAGCCGATGGACTATGGCTACACCTTC. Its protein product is CSVGEPMDYGYTF.

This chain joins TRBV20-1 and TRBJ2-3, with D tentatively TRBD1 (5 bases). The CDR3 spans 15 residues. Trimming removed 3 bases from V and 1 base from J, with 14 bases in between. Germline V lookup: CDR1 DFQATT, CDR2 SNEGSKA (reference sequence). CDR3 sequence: CSASPQVSGTDTQYF. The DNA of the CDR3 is TGCAGTGCTAGTCCACAGGTGTCGGGCACAGATACGCAGTATTTT.

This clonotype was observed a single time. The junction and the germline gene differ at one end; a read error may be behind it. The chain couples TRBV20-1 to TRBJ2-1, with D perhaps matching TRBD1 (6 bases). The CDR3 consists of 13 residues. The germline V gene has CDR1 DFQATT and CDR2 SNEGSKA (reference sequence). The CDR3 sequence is CSVKAGDYNGQFF. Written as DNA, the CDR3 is TGCAGTGTTAAAGCAGGGGATTACAATGGGCAGTTCTTC.

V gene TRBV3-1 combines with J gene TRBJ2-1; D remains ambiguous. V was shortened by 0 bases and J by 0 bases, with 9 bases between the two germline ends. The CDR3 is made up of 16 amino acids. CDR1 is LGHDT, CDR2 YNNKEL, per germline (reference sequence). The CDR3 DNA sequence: TGTGCCAGCAGCCAAGACTCAGTGCGCTCCTACAATGAGCAGTTCTTC. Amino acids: CASSQDSVRSYNEQFF.

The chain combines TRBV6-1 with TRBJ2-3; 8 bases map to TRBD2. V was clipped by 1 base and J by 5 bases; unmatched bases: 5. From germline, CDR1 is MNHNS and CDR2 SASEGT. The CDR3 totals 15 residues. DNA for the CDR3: TGTGCCAGCAGTGAAGGCGGGGGGCCCATAGATACGCAGTATTTT. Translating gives CASSEGGGPIDTQYF.

CDR3 coding DNA: TGCGCCAGCAGCTTCGCAGGGGGGGACAGCTCCTACGAGCAGTACTTC. Residues: CASSFAGGDSSYEQYF. The chain links TRBV5-1 to TRBJ2-7, with D perhaps matching TRBD1 or TRBD2 (7 bases each). CDR1 SGHRS and CDR2 YFSETQ come from the germline V gene. V lost 2 bases to trimming and J lost 0 bases, with 15 bases between them. CDR3 size: 16 residues.

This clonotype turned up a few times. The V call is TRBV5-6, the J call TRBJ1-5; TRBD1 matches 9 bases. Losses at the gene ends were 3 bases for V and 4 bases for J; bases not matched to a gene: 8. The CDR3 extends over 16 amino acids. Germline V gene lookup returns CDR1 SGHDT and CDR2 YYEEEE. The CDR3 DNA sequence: TGTGCCAGCAGCTCATTAACAGGGGGCGCGAATCAGCCCCAGCATTTT. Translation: CASSSLTGGANQPQHF.

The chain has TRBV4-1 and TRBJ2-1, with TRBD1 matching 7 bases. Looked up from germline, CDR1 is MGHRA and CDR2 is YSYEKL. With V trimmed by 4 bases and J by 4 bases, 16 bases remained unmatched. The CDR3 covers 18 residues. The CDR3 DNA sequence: TGCGCCAGCAGCCCATCAGGCCCCCCAGGGGGTCTTTACAATGAGCAGTTCTTC. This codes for CASSPSGPPGGLYNEQFF.

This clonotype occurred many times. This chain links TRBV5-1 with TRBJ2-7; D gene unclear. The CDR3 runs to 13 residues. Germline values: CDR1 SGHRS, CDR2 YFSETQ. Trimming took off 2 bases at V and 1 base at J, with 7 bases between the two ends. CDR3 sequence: CASSLRDSYEQYF. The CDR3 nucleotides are TGCGCCAGCAGCTTACGAGATTCCTACGAGCAGTACTTC.

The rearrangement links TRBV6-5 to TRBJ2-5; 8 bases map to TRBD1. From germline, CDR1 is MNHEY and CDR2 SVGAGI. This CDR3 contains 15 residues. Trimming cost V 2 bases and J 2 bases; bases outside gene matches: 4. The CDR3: CASSYGGQVQETQYF. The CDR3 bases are TGTGCCAGCAGTTACGGGGGACAGGTACAAGAGACCCAGTACTTC.

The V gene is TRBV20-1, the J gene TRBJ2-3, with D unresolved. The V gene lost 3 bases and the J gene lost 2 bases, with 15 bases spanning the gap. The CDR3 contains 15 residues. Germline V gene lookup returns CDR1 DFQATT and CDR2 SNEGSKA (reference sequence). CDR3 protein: CSARGGGELTDTQYF. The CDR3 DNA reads TGCAGTGCTAGGGGCGGTGGAGAACTCACAGATACGCAGTATTTT.

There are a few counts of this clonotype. CDR3 bases: TGTGCCAGCAGTTTCAACGGGGACAAGACCCAGTACTTC. Translating it yields CASSFNGDKTQYF. The J gene is TRBJ2-5, the V gene TRBV12-3 or TRBV12-4; weak D call: TRBD1 (6 bases). V shed 3 bases and J shed 6 bases, with 11 bases lying between them. The CDR3 runs to 13 residues.

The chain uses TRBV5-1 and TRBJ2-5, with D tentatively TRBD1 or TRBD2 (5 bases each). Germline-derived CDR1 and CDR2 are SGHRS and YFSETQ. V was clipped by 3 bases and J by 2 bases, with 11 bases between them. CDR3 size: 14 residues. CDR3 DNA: TGCGCCAGCAGCTGGGACGGGGAACAAGAGACCCAGTACTTC. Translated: CASSWDGEQETQYF.

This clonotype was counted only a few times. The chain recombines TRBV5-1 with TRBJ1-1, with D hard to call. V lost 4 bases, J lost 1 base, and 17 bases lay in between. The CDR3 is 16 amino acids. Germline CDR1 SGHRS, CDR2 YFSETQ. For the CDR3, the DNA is TGCGCCAGCAGCCGAGTTGGCGGGAAGAGGAACACTGAAGCTTTCTTT. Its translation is CASSRVGGKRNTEAFF.

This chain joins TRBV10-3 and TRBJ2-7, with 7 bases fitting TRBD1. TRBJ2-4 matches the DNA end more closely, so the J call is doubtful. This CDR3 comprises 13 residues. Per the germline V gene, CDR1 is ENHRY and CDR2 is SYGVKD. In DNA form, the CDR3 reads TGTGCCATCAAGGGACAGACCCAAAACATTCAGTACTTC. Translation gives CAIKGQTQNIQYF.

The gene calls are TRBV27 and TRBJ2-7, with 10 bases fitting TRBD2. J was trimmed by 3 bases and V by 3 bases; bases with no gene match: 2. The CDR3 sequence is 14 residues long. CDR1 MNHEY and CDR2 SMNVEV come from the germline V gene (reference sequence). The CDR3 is CASSFRLAGYEQYF. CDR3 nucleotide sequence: TGTGCCAGCAGTTTCAGACTAGCGGGCTACGAGCAGTACTTC.

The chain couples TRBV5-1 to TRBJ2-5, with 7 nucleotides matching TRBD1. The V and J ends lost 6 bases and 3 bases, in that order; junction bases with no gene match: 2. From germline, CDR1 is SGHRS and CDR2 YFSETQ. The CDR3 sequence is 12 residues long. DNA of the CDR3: TGCGCCAGCAACAGGGGAGAAGAGACCCAGTACTTC. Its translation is CASNRGEETQYF.

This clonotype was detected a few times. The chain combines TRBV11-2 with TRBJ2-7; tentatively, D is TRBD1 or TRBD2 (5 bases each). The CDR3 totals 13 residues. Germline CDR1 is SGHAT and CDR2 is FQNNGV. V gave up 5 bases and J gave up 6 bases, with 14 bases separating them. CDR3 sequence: CASSPYYGGEQYF. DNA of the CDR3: TGTGCCAGCAGCCCCTACTATGGGGGCGAGCAGTACTTC. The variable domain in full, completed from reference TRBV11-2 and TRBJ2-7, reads EAGVAQSPRYKIIEKRQSVAFWCNPISGHATLYWYQQILGQGPKLLIQFQNNGVVDDSQLPKDRFSAERLKGVDSTLKIQPAKLEDSAVYLCASSPYYGGEQYFGPGTRLTVT.

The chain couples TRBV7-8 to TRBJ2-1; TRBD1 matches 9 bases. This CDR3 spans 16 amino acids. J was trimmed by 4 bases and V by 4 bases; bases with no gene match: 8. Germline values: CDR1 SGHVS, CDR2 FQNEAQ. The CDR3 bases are TGTGCCAGCAGCTCCCCCGGGACAGGGAGATACAATGAGCAGTTCTTC. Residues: CASSSPGTGRYNEQFF.

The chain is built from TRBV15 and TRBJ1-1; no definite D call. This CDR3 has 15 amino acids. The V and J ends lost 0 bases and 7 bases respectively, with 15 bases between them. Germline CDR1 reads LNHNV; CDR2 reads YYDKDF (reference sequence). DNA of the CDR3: TGTGCCACCAGCAGAGATAGGAAGTCTACCGGTGAAGCTTTCTTT. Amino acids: CATSRDRKSTGEAFF.

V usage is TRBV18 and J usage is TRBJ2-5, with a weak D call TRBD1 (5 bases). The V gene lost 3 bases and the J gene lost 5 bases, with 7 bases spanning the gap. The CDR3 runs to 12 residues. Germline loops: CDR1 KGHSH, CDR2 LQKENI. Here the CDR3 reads CASSPTEETQYF. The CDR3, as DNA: TGTGCCAGCTCACCGACAGAGGAGACCCAGTACTTC.

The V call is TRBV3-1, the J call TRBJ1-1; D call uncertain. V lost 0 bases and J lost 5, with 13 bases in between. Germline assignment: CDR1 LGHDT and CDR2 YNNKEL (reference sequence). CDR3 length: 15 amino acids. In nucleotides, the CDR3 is TGTGCCAGCAGCCAAGATCTCCCGTTGCGAACTGAAGCTTTCTTT. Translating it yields CASSQDLPLRTEAFF.

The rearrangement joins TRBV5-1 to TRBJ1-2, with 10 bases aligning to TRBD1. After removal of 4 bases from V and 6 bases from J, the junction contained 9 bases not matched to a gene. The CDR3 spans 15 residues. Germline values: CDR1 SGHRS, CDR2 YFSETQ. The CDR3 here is CASSQAPTGGNGYTF. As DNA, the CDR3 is TGCGCCAGCAGCCAGGCCCCGACAGGGGGCAATGGCTACACCTTC. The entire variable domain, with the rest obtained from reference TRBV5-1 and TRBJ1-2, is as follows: KAGVTQTPRYLIKTRGQQVTLSCSPISGHRSVSWYQQTPGQGLQFLFEYFSETQRNKGNFPGRFSGRQFSNSRSEMNVSTLELGDSALYLCASSQAPTGGNGYTFGSGTRLTVV.

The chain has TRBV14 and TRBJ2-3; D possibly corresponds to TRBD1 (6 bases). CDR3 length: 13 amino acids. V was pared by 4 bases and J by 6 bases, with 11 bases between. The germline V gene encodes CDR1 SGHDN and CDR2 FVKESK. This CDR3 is CASSPSGADTQYF. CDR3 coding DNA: TGTGCCAGCAGCCCATCAGGGGCCGATACGCAGTATTTT.